These 28 T cell receptor beta chains were all obtained from the same sample, sequenced in a study of vaccination and CD4 T cells after COVID-19. With the Oncomine TCR Beta short-read assay, DNA from cultured CD4+ T cells was sequenced. TCRdb independently ran MiXCR on the PCR reads; one entry per CDR3 protein. The sample has several thousand distinct CDR3 sequences, 45% to 55% seen once. These TCRs' antigens remain unknown. Treatment reported: approximately 9-day PBMC culture with coronavirus spike peptide pools or control peptides (ViraFEST assay). Investigators obtained the unexposed donor's CD4+ T cells before the COVID-19 pandemic (2011-2018). Sample: CD4+ T cells from blood, cultured in vitro. The receptors here all came from a human donor in good health.

In its sample, this clonotype was seen a few times. This chain joins TRBV7-9 and TRBJ2-2, with 9 positions matching TRBD2. Germline values: CDR1 SEHNR, CDR2 FQNEAQ (reference sequence). The CDR3 length is 18 residues. Losses at the gene ends were 5 bases for V and 8 bases for J; bases not matched to a gene: 18. The CDR3, as DNA: TGTGCCAGCAGCCCAGGGGGTAGCGGGGGCCTCGCCTATGGGGAGCTGTTTTTT. The encoded protein is CASSPGGSGGLAYGELFF.

The rearrangement uses TRBV6-4 and TRBJ1-1, with D unresolved. Trimming cost V 6 bases and J 1 base, with 12 bases left between them. The CDR3 covers 14 residues. In germline, CDR1 is MRHNA, CDR2 SNTAGT. CDR3 DNA: TGTGCCAGCAGCCCCCAGGAGCCGAACACTGAAGCTTTCTTT. Amino acids: CASSPQEPNTEAFF.

The chain carries TRBV20-1 and TRBJ1-1; D unclear. The CDR3 has 12 amino acids. V was shortened by 1 base and J by 10 bases, with 13 bases between the two germline ends. CDR1 is DFQATT, CDR2 SNEGSKA, per germline (reference sequence). The CDR3 sequence is CSARGGRWGAFF. The CDR3 DNA sequence: TGCAGTGCTAGAGGTGGAAGGTGGGGAGCTTTCTTT.

This clonotype has only a few counts. The J gene is TRBJ1-1, the V gene TRBV5-8, with no clear D. The length of the CDR3 is 14 residues. V gave up 0 bases and J gave up 3 bases, with 9 bases separating them. CDR1 is SGHTS, CDR2 YDEGEE, per germline. CDR3 coding DNA: TGTGCCAGCAGCTTGGACGGAAAGTACACTGAAGCTTTCTTT. It yields the protein CASSLDGKYTEAFF.

This clonotype was seen only a few times. The chain uses TRBV6-1 and TRBJ2-7, with D possibly called TRBD1 or TRBD2 (7 bases each). V gave up 6 bases and J gave up 3 bases, with 15 bases separating them. Germline V CDR1 and CDR2: MNHNS, SASEGT. The length of the CDR3 is 14 residues. The CDR3 sequence: CASRQGGHDYEQYF. For the CDR3, the DNA is TGTGCCAGCAGGCAGGGGGGGCACGACTACGAGCAGTACTTC.

This rearrangement joins TRBV29-1 to TRBJ1-1; weak D call: TRBD1 (5 bases). Trimming cost V 6 bases and J 1 base, with 9 bases left between them. The CDR3 extends over 12 amino acids. The germline V gene encodes CDR1 SQVTM and CDR2 ANQGSEA. DNA of the CDR3: TGCAGCGTCTGGGACCCGAACACTGAAGCTTTCTTT. It is translated as CSVWDPNTEAFF.

The chain recombines TRBV6-1 with TRBJ1-2; the D gene is possibly TRBD1 (5 bases). Trimming pared 5 bases from V and 8 bases from J, leaving 21 bases between. This CDR3 is built from 15 residues. The V gene's germline CDR1 is MNHNS and CDR2 SASEGT. CDR3 region: CASSPPRGKGLGYTF. The CDR3 nucleotides read TGTGCCAGCAGTCCTCCCCGGGGGAAAGGATTGGGCTACACCTTC.

The J gene is TRBJ1-2, the V gene TRBV20-1, with TRBD1 identical over 10 bases. Trimming took 4 bases from V and 2 from J; bases not matched to a gene: 4. The CDR3 has 14 amino acids. Germline V gene data show CDR1 as DFQATT and CDR2 as SNEGSKA (reference sequence). The CDR3 DNA reads as TGCAGTGCTACCCGGGACAGGGGAAACTATGGCTACACCTTC. Residues: CSATRDRGNYGYTF.

The rearrangement uses TRBV4-1 and TRBJ1-6; D is ambiguous. Trimming took off 0 bases at V and 7 bases at J, with 13 bases between the two ends. CDR1 MGHRA and CDR2 YSYEKL come from the germline V gene. The CDR3 is made up of 16 amino acids. CDR3 in DNA: TGCGCCAGCAGCCAAGATGCGGGAGTTGGCAATTCACCCCTCCACTTT. Protein sequence: CASSQDAGVGNSPLHF.

The chain has TRBV10-1 and TRBJ1-1; unclear D gene. V lost 4 bases to trimming and J lost 4 bases, with 13 bases between them. The CDR3 runs to 14 residues. CDR1 is WNHNN, CDR2 SYGVQD, per germline (reference sequence). The CDR3, as DNA: TGCGCCAGCAGTGTAGAAAAGGGAGGCACTGAAGCTTTCTTT. Translated, it gives CASSVEKGGTEAFF.

The chain employs TRBV6-1 and TRBJ1-1; D perhaps matches TRBD1 (5 bases). The CDR3 runs to 15 residues. Germline V lookup: CDR1 MNHNS, CDR2 SASEGT. With 8 bases removed from V and 5 bases from J, the gap between germline ends came to 21 bases. CDR3 nucleotides: TGTGCCAGCGAGTTGGGGGTTTCGCGGGGAACTGAAGCTTTCTTT. Protein: CASELGVSRGTEAFF.

In its sample, this clonotype was seen a few times. V and J are TRBV6-5 and TRBJ1-2; 10 bases are shared with TRBD1. The ends lost 2 bases at V and 7 bases at J; junction bases unmatched: 7. The germline gives CDR1 MNHEY, CDR2 SVGAGI. This CDR3 is 15 amino acids long. The CDR3 coding sequence is TGTGCCAGCAGTTACCTGATAGGGGACAGGGGTGGCTACACCTTC. This sequence encodes CASSYLIGDRGGYTF.

This CDR3 reads CSVRNWGSYQETQYF. DNA for the CDR3: TGCAGTGTTAGGAATTGGGGCTCGTACCAAGAGACCCAGTACTTC. The V and J genes are TRBV20-1 and TRBJ2-5; possibly TRBD1 for D (5 bases). This CDR3 contains 15 residues. The germline gives CDR1 DFQATT, CDR2 SNEGSKA (reference sequence). V dropped 7 bases and J dropped 0 bases, with 18 bases sitting between them.

The V gene is TRBV27, the J gene TRBJ2-1; 9 nucleotides align to TRBD2. J lost 5 bases, V lost 2 bases, and 4 bases had no gene match. The germline CDR1 and CDR2 sequences are MNHEY and SMNVEV (reference sequence). There are 15 residues in the CDR3. CDR3 nucleotides: TGTGCCAGCAGTTTACGCCTAGCGGGGCACAATGAGCAGTTCTTC. This encodes CASSLRLAGHNEQFF.

This chain joins TRBV19 and TRBJ1-5; D is ambiguous. The CDR3 runs to 11 residues. Germline assignment: CDR1 LNHDA and CDR2 SQIVND (reference sequence). Trimming took off 3 bases at V and 11 bases at J, with 8 bases between the two ends. The DNA for the CDR3 is TGTGCCAGTAGTATGCGGGAGTCCCAGCATTTT. It encodes CASSMRESQHF.

This chain links TRBV12-3 or TRBV12-4 with TRBJ1-1, with D possibly matching TRBD1 (5 bases). The CDR3 covers 12 residues. V lost 6 bases and J lost 7, with 12 bases in between. The CDR3 loop is CASSLPDSEAFF. CDR3 DNA sequence: TGTGCCAGCAGCCTACCCGACAGTGAAGCTTTCTTT.

V gene TRBV21-1 combines with J gene TRBJ2-3; the table's D call of TRBD1 was not tested on the DNA. TRBV21-1 constitutes a pseudogene. The CDR3 extends over 15 amino acids. The CDR3: CASSKTQGPTDTQYF. CDR3 coding DNA: TGTGCCAGCAGCAAAACGCAGGGACCCACAGATACGCAGTATTTT.

The chain is built from TRBV6-5 and TRBJ1-5; D call uncertain. The CDR3 spans 15 residues. Per the germline V gene, CDR1 is MNHEY and CDR2 is SVGAGI. Trimming removed 0 bases at V and 3 bases at J, with 9 bases between. The CDR3 sequence: CASSYSPGANQPQHF. The CDR3 DNA reads TGTGCCAGCAGTTACTCCCCAGGCGCCAATCAGCCCCAGCATTTT.

The J gene is TRBJ2-5, the V gene TRBV7-3; D ambiguous. This CDR3 has 13 residues. Germline V gene lookup returns CDR1 SGHTA and CDR2 FQGTGA. Between the trimmed V and J ends, which lost 3 bases and 3 bases, there was a span of 8 bases. The CDR3 DNA is TGTGCCAGCAGCTTGAGAAGTAAAGAGACCCAGTACTTC. Protein sequence: CASSLRSKETQYF.

The table lists this clonotype with a few counts. This rearrangement joins TRBV6-5 to TRBJ1-1, with D maybe TRBD1 (5 bases). Trimming removed 2 bases at V and 11 bases at J, with 12 bases between. Germline assignment: CDR1 MNHEY and CDR2 SVGAGI. This CDR3 has 12 amino acids. DNA of the CDR3: TGTGCCAGCAGTTACGGCAGGGTAGACGCTTTCTTT. It is translated as CASSYGRVDAFF.

CDR3 nucleotides: TGTGCCAGCAGCTTATCTAGCGGGGTCTCAGAGACCCAGTACTTC. Translated, it gives CASSLSSGVSETQYF. V is TRBV11-2 and J is TRBJ2-5; 9 nucleotides match TRBD2. Looked up from germline, CDR1 is SGHAT and CDR2 is FQNNGV. With 2 bases clipped from V and 4 bases from J, the junction kept 5 bases outside the gene matches. The CDR3 contains 15 residues.

The J gene is TRBJ2-3, the V gene TRBV6-5; no clear D gene. The CDR3 has 16 residues. The germline V and J ends were trimmed by 0 bases and 0 bases, with 10 bases remaining between them. Germline V CDR1 and CDR2: MNHEY, SVGAGI. CDR3 DNA sequence: TGTGCCAGCAGTTACTCGAGATTTCGAAGCACAGATACGCAGTATTTT. Its translation: CASSYSRFRSTDTQYF.

The chain has TRBV7-6 and TRBJ2-6; D is unclear. With 8 bases removed from V and 0 bases from J, the gap between germline ends came to 17 bases. CDR3 length: 17 amino acids. Germline V gene lookup returns CDR1 SGHVS and CDR2 FNYEAQ. The CDR3 nucleotides are TGTGCCAGCGGGCCTACCTCCCTTTTCTCTGGGGCCAACGTCCTGACTTTC. Translation gives CASGPTSLFSGANVLTF. Supplemented by reference TRBV7-6 and TRBJ2-6, the full variable domain reads GAGVSQSPRYKVTKRGQDVALRCDPISGHVSLYWYRQALGQGPEFLTYFNYEAQQDKSGLPNDRFSAERPEGSISTLTIQRTEQRDSAMYRCASGPTSLFSGANVLTFGAGSRLTVL.

This clonotype has a handful of counts. The junction and the germline gene differ at one end; a read error may be behind it. The rearrangement uses TRBV7-7 and TRBJ1-3; D is possibly TRBD1 (6 bases). Germline CDR1 and CDR2: SSHAT and FNYEAQ (reference sequence). The CDR3 contains 15 residues. The CDR3 spells CASSPGTPGGNTIYF. CDR3 nucleotides: TGTGCTAGCAGCCCGGGGACACCCGGAGGAAACACCATATATTTT.

This chain uses TRBV21-1 with TRBJ1-1. TRBV21-1 is given as a pseudogene. The CDR3 totals 14 residues. Here the CDR3 reads CASSKGNRNTEAFF. The CDR3 coding sequence is TGTGCCAGCAGCAAAGGGAACAGGAACACTGAAGCTTTCTTT.

V gene TRBV20-1 combines with J gene TRBJ1-5; tentative D call: TRBD1 (6 bases). Germline CDR1 and CDR2: DFQATT and SNEGSKA (reference sequence). The CDR3 has 15 residues. With 2 bases removed from V and 2 bases from J, the gap between germline ends came to 13 bases. The CDR3 loop reads CSARTTGSGNQPQHF. The DNA for the CDR3 is TGCAGTGCTAGAACAACAGGGTCTGGCAATCAGCCCCAGCATTTT.

This clonotype showed up just a few times. The rearrangement links TRBV13 to TRBJ2-1; D assignment may be TRBD1 or TRBD2 (5 bases each). V lost 5 bases, J lost 12 bases, and 26 bases lay in between. Germline loops: CDR1 PRHDT, CDR2 FYEKMQ (reference sequence). This CDR3 comprises 16 residues. The CDR3 reads CASSPSFGHSSMGQFF. The CDR3 DNA reads as TGTGCCAGCAGCCCTAGCTTCGGACACTCGTCTATGGGGCAGTTCTTC.

This clonotype was detected only a few times. The chain employs TRBV6-5 and TRBJ1-6, with 9 bases identical to TRBD1. This CDR3 is built from 15 residues. V gave up 4 bases and J gave up 6 bases; unmatched junction bases: 4. Germline CDR1 is MNHEY and CDR2 is SVGAGI. This CDR3 reads CASSLQGALNSPLHF. In DNA, the CDR3 is TGTGCCAGCAGTTTACAGGGGGCCCTTAATTCACCCCTCCACTTT.